This TCR beta chain is drawn from a study of T cell responses to AZD1222 COVID-19 vaccine. Study results and caveats: Of spike-specific TCRs, nearly half reportedly target regions left unmutated in variants.

Some clones are missing from TCRdb's copy, which holds only in-frame ones; the method was immunoSEQ multiplex PCR. This sample yields over 120,000 clones, of which just over 90% are seen a single time; about 9.1% belongs to the top ten. Remarks on this clone: Its matching antigen is unknown.

The CDR3 spans 16 residues. The V gene's germline CDR1 is MNHEY and CDR2 SVGAGI. The trim removed 2 bases at V and 6 bases at J, leaving 12 bases unmatched. The sample was peripheral blood, taken on day 0 of AZD1222 vaccination. The clonotype originates from an adult in good health. V and J are TRBV6-5 and TRBJ1-2; 7 bases align to TRBD1. CDR3 coding DNA: TGTGCCAGCAGTTACACAAACCTTGGGACAGCTGATGGCTACACCTTC. This encodes CASSYTNLGTADGYTF.